This record concerns one TCR beta chain sequence. Antigen unknown. The sample originates from a study of early T cells in non-severe SARS-CoV-2 infection. Across the whole study: The chains were unpaired, and the sequenced material was bulk RNA from unsorted whole blood. Study-level findings and limits: Missing private and CD4 specificities, VDJdb matching favored anti-spike CD8 responses.

In the library, individual cDNA molecules carried attached unique molecular identifiers. TCRdb called the 5' RACE reads again in MiXCR, with one record for every CDR3 protein. The repertoire has under 65,000 distinct CDR3 sequences, roughly an eighth of them found once; the top ten carry 9.3%. Trimming at V came to 7 bases and at J to 2 bases, leaving 6 bases not matched to a gene. The CDR3 consists of 15 residues. Germline V CDR1 and CDR2: SNHLY, FYNNEI. The V gene is TRBV2, the J gene TRBJ2-2; 8 bases align to TRBD2. The sequenced sample was whole blood, obtained at baseline. This sequence originates from an adult who was a healthcare worker with PCR-confirmed SARS-CoV-2 infection or an uninfected control (not recorded which). For the CDR3, the DNA is TGTGCCAGCATTAGGACTAGCAGAAACACCGGGGAGCTGTTTTTT. It codes for CASIRTSRNTGELFF.